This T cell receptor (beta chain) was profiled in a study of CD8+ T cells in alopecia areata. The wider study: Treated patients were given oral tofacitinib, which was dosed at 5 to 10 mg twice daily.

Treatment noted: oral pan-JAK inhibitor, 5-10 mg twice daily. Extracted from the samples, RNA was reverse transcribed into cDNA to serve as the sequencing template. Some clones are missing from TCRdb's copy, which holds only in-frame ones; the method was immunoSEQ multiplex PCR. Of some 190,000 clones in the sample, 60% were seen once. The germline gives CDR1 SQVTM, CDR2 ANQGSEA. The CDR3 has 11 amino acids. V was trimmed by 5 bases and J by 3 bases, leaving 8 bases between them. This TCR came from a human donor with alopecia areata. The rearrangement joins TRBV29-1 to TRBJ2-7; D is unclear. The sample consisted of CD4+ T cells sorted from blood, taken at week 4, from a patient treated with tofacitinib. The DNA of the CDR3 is TGCAGCGTTCGACAACTCTACGAGCAGTACTTC. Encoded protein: CSVRQLYEQYF.